This T cell receptor beta chain came from a study of cytomegalovirus exposure and HLA in healthy donors. About the study: An earlier analysis identified more than 95 million unique TCR beta sequences in about 179 million T cells.

Whole-study findings and limits: Through in vitro validation, three CMV-associated chains were shown to be specific for CMV antigens. The study had only CMV serostatus as immune exposure information. Per a prior analysis, the majority of TCR beta V segments were productive roughly 87% or roughly 30% of the time.

The PCR was carried out with 60 Vbeta primers and 13 Jbeta primers. Produced via immunoSEQ multiplex PCR; TCRdb's table is partial and in-frame only. Of 170,000 or so clones in the sample, 80% were seen once. The germline gives CDR1 SEHNR, CDR2 FQNEAQ (reference sequence). CDR3 length: 14 amino acids. As to this clone: Antigen specificity is unknown. Sequence at one end of the junction differs from germline and may be a read error.

V gene TRBV7-9 combines with J gene TRBJ1-2; D is unresolved. The receptor's source is a male donor in good health and CMV-seropositive. The sequencing input was PBMCs. The CDR3 is CSSSLKETSGGYTF. CDR3 sequence (DNA): TGTTCCAGCAGCTTAAAGGAAACATCAGGTGGCTACACCTTC.